This T cell receptor (beta chain) was sequenced in a study of CD8+ T cells in alopecia areata. This clone was counted a few times. Antigen specificity is unknown. It was cDNA, reverse transcribed from extracted RNA, that served as the sequencing template. Produced via immunoSEQ multiplex PCR; TCRdb's table is partial and in-frame only. Of 100,000 to 150,000 clones listed, approximately 58% are singletons. Points from the study as a whole: Scalp samples also yield sequences from resident alphabeta T cells of normal skin. Higher clonality was seen in lesional scalp than in normal scalp, especially in alopecia totalis/universalis.

V lost 2 bases and J lost 8; bases outside the gene matches: 4. From germline, CDR1 is ENHRY and CDR2 SYGVKD. The CDR3 spans 14 residues. The clonotype was recovered from a human donor with alopecia areata. Sequences were derived from CD4+ T cells sorted from blood, sampled at week 0. The rearrangement uses TRBV10-3 and TRBJ2-4; 9 bases map to TRBD1. CDR3: CAISEPDRGDIQYF. The CDR3, as DNA: TGTGCCATCAGTGAGCCGGACAGGGGTGACATTCAGTACTTC.